This TCR beta chain was obtained from a study of blood T cell repertoires in COVID-19. In its sample, this clone was seen a few times. Trimming stripped 7 bases from V and 3 bases from J, with 14 bases between. Germline CDR1 reads GTSNPN; CDR2 reads SVGIG (reference sequence). The CDR3 is made up of 13 amino acids. Here immunoSEQ multiplex PCR was the method, and the copy in TCRdb shows in-frame clones only, minus some. Counted here are 30,000 to 45,000 clones, around 85% occurring once; the ten biggest clones make up over 13%. The chain joins TRBV30 to TRBJ2-3; D possibly corresponds to TRBD1 (6 bases). This clonotype was sampled from a human donor in a cohort sampled during active COVID-19. The sample consisted of peripheral blood. The CDR3 here is CALRKGETDTQYF. DNA for the CDR3: TGTGCCTTAAGGAAGGGGGAAACAGATACGCAGTATTTT.